This paragraph reports one T cell receptor (beta chain). Its antigen is as yet unknown. The CDR3 length is 14 residues. Germline V gives CDR1 SNHLY, CDR2 FYNNEI. V was shortened by 3 bases and J by 2 bases, with 5 bases between the two germline ends. This sample was included in a study of T cells in Graves' hyperthyroidism and ophthalmopathy. Study in general: Blood was drawn when the patient was first diagnosed and still untreated.

Researchers amplified the TCR beta CDR3 regions from RNA transcripts. In the first-round RT-PCR of the TCR CDR3, the HTBI primer set was used. MiXCR, applied by TCRdb to the multiplex PCR reads, yields one record per CDR3 protein. The table shows about 290,000 distinct CDR3 sequences, with more than 10% occurring only once. Study results and limitations: Blood also carried most thyroid clonotypes expanded above 0.001.

The chain is built from TRBV2 and TRBJ2-6, with D possibly TRBD1 on 5 matching bases. Material: blood. The clonotype comes from a woman in her thirties with Graves' hyperthyroidism that later progressed to Graves' ophthalmopathy. CDR3 DNA: TGTGCCAGCAGTGACAGGGCTGGGGCCAACGTCCTGACTTTC. Translation gives CASSDRAGANVLTF.